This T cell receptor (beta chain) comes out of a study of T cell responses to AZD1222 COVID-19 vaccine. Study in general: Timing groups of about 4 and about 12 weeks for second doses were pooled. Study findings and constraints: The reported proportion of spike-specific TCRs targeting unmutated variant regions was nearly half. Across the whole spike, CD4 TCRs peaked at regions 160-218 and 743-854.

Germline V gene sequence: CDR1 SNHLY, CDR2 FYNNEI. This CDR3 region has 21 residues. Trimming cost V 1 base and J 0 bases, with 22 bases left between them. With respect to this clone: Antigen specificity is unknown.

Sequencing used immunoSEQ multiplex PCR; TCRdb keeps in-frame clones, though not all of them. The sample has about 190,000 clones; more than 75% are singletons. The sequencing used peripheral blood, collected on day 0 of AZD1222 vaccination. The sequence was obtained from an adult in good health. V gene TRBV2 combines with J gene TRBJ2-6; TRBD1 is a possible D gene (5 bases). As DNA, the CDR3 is TGTGCCAGCAGTGAAGAACACTTGTCGACAGCATACTACTCTGGGGCCAACGTCCTGACTTTC. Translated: CASSEEHLSTAYYSGANVLTF.